The clone carrying this T cell receptor beta chain appeared many times. From RNA transcripts, TCR beta CDR3 regions were amplified. An initial round of RT-PCR targeting the TCR CDR3 relied on the HTBI primer set. Using its own MiXCR run on the multiplex PCR reads, TCRdb lists one record per CDR3 protein. The sample lists a few hundred thousand distinct CDR3 sequences, about 16% occurring once. Clinical Activity Scores of at least 3, NOSPECS grades of at least 4 and durations under 3 months characterized ophthalmopathy patients. Diagnosis rested on symptoms, serum thyroxine and TRAb, thyroid ultrasound, and orbital computed tomography. This entry comes from a study of T cells in Graves' hyperthyroidism and ophthalmopathy. This CDR3 has 15 residues. Germline loops: CDR1 MDHEN, CDR2 SYDVKM. V lost 7 bases and J lost 1, with 14 bases in between.

The chain combines TRBV28 with TRBJ2-4; no clear D gene. The sequencing input was blood. The sequence was collected from a woman in her twenties or thirties with Graves' ophthalmopathy. The CDR3: CASTPNKAAKNIQYF. The DNA for the CDR3 is TGTGCCAGCACCCCAAATAAAGCTGCCAAAAACATTCAGTACTTC.